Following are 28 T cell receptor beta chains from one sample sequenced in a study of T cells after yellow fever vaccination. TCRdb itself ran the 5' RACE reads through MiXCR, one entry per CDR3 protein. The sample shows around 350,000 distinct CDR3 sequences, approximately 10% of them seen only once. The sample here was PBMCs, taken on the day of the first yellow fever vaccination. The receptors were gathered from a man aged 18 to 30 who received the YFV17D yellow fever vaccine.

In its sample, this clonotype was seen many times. The CDR3 coding sequence is TGTGCCAGCAGCCCCTGGACAGGGAAGTCCTCTGGGGCCAACGTCCTGACTTTC. Encoded protein: CASSPWTGKSSGANVLTF. The chain joins TRBV14 to TRBJ2-6; 8 positions match TRBD1. Trimming removed 4 bases from V and 0 bases from J; junction bases left unmatched: 8. Per germline, CDR1 SGHDN and CDR2 FVKESK. CDR3 size: 18 residues.

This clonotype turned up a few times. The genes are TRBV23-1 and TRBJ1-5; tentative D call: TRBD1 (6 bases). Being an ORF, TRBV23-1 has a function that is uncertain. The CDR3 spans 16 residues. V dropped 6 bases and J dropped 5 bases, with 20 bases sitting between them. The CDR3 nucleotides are TGCGCCAGCAGCCATACAGGGCGCAGGCGTTATCAGCCCCAGCATTTT. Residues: CASSHTGRRRYQPQHF.

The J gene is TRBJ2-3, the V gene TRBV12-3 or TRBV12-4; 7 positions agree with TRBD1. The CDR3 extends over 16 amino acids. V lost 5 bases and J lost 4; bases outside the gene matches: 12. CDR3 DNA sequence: TGTGCCAGCAGTCTAGACCCGACAGGGATCTCAGATACGCAGTATTTT. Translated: CASSLDPTGISDTQYF.

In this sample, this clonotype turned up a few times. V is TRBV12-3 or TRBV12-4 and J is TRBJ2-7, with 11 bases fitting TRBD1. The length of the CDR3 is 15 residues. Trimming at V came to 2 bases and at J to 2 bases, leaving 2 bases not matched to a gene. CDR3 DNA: TGTGCCAGCAGTTTATGGACAGGGGGCACCTACGAGCAGTACTTC. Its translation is CASSLWTGGTYEQYF.

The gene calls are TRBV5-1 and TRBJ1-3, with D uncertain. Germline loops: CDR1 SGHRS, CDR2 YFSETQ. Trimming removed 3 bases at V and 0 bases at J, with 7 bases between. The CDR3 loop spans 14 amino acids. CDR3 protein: CASSSTASGNTIYF. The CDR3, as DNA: TGCGCCAGCAGCTCCACAGCCTCTGGAAACACCATATATTTT.

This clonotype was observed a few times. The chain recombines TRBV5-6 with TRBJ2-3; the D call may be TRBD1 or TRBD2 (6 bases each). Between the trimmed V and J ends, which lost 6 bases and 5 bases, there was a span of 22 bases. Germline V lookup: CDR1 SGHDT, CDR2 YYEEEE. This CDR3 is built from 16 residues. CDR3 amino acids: CASTREGGWMRDTQYF. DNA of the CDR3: TGTGCCAGCACGCGCGAGGGGGGCTGGATGAGAGATACGCAGTATTTT.

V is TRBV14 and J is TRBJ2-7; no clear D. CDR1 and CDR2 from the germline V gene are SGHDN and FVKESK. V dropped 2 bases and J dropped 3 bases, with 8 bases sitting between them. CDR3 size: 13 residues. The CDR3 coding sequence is TGTGCCAGCAGCCAATATGTCGGCTACGAGCAGTACGTC. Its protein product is CASSQYVGYEQYV.

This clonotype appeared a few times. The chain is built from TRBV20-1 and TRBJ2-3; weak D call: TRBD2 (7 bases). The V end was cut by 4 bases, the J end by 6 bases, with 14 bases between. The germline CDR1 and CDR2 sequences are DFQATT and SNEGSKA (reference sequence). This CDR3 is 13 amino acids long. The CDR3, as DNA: TGCAGTGCTAAGGGGGGGGCCCTGGATACGCAGTATTTT. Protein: CSAKGGALDTQYF.

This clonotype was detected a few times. The CDR3 bases are TGCGCCAGCAGCTCCCGACTAGCGGGGGGGCAAGAGCAGTTCTTC. Residues: CASSSRLAGGQEQFF. V is TRBV5-1 and J is TRBJ2-1; 14 bases match TRBD2. J was trimmed by 10 bases and V by 3 bases; bases with no gene match: 6. Germline CDR1 reads SGHRS; CDR2 reads YFSETQ. The CDR3 contains 15 residues.

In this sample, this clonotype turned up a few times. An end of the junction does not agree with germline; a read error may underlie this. CDR3 sequence (DNA): TGTGCCAGCGGGCCCGGGACAGTCATGGGTAAAAGGGTATTT. Amino acid sequence: CASGPGTVMGKRVF. This sequence joins TRBV6-1 and TRBJ1-4, with 7 positions matching TRBD1. The CDR3 sequence is 14 residues long. Germline lookup yields CDR1 MNHNS and CDR2 SASEGT.

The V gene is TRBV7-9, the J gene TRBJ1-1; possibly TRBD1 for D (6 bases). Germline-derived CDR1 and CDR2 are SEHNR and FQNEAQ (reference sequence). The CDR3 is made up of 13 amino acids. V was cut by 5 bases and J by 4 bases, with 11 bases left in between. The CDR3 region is CASSAQGLTEAFF. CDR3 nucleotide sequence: TGTGCCAGCAGCGCACAGGGACTCACTGAAGCTTTCTTT.

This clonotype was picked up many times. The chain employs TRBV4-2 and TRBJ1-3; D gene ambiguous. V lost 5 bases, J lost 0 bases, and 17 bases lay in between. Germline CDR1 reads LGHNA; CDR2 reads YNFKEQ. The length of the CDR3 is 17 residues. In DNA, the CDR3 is TGTGCCAGCAGCGCCCGACGCTGGAATAACTCTGGAAACACCATATATTTT. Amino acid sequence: CASSARRWNNSGNTIYF.

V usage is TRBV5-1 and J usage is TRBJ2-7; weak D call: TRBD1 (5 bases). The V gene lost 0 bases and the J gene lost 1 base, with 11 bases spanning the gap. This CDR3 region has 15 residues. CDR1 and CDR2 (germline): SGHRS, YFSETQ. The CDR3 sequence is CASSLGTGDSYEQYF. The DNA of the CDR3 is TGCGCCAGCAGCTTGGGTACAGGTGATTCCTACGAGCAGTACTTC.

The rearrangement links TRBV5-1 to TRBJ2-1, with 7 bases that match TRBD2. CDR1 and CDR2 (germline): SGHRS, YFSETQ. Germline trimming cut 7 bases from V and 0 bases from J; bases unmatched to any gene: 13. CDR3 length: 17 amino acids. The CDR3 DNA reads TGCGCCAGCGCCCCTGGGGCGGGGGAGATCTCCTACAATGAGCAGTTCTTC. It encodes CASAPGAGEISYNEQFF. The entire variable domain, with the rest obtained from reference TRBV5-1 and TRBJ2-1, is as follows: KAGVTQTPRYLIKTRGQQVTLSCSPISGHRSVSWYQQTPGQGLQFLFEYFSETQRNKGNFPGRFSGRQFSNSRSEMNVSTLELGDSALYLCASAPGAGEISYNEQFFGPGTRLTVL.

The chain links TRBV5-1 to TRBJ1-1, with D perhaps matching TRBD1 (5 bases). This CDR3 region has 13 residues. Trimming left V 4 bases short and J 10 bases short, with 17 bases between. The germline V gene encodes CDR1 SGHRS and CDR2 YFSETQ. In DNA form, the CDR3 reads TGCGCCAGCAGCCTAGGAGGGGCGGCCGGAGCTTTCTTT. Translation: CASSLGGAAGAFF.

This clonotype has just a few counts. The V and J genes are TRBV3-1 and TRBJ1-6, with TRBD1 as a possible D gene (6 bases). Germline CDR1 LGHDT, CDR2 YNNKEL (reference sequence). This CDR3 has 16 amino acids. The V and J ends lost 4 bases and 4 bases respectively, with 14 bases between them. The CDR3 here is CASSPRGIRYNSPLHF. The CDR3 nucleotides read TGTGCCAGCAGCCCGAGGGGGATCAGGTATAATTCACCCCTCCACTTT.

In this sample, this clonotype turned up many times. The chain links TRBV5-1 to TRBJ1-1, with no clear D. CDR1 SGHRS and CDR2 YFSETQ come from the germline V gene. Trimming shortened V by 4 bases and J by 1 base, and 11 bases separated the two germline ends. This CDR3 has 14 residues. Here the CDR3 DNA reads TGCGCCAGCAGCGTCCAATTGGGGAACACTGAAGCTTTCTTT. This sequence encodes CASSVQLGNTEAFF.

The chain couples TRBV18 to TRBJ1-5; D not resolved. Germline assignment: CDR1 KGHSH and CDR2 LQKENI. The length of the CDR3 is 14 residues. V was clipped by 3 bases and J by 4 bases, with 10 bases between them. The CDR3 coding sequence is TGTGCCAGCTCACCCCCTGGTCCAAATCAGCCCCAGCATTTT. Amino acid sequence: CASSPPGPNQPQHF.

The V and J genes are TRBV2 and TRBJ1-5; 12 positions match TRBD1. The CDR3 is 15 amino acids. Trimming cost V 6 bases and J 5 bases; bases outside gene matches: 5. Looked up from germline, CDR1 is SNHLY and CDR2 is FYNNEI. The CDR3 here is CASSGTGGAYQPQHF. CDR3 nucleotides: TGTGCCAGCAGCGGGACAGGGGGCGCGTATCAGCCCCAGCATTTT.

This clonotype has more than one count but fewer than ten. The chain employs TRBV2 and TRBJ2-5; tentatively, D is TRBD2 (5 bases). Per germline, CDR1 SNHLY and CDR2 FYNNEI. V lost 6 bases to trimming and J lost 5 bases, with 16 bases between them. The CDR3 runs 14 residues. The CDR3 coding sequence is TGTGCCAGCAGCCGGATGACCCGCGGGGAGACCCAGTACTTC. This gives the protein CASSRMTRGETQYF.

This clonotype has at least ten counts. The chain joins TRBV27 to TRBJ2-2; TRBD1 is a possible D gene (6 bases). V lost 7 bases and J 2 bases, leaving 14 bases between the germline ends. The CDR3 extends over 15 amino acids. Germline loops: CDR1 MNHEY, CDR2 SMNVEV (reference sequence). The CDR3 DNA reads TGTGCCAGCACCCCTCAGGGACACAACACCGGGGAGCTGTTTTTT. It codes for CASTPQGHNTGELFF.

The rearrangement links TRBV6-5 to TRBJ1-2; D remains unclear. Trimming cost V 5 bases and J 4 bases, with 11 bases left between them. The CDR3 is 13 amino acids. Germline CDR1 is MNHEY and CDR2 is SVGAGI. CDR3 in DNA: TGTGCCAGCAGTCCGGGCGCGAGCTATGGCTACACCTTC. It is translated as CASSPGASYGYTF.

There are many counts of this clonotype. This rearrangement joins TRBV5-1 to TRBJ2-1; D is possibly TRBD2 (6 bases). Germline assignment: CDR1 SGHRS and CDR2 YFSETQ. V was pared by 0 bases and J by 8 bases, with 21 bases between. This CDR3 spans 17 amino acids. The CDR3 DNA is TGCGCCAGCAGCTTGGCCGGCGCGACTTTCCCGGGGGATGAGCAGTTCTTC. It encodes CASSLAGATFPGDEQFF.

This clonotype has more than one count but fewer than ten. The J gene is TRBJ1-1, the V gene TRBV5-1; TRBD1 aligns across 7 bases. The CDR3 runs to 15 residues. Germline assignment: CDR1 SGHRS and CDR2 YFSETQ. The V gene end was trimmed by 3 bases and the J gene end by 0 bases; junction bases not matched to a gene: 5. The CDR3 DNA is TGCGCCAGCAGCTCAGACCAGGGGGTGAACACTGAAGCTTTCTTT. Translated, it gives CASSSDQGVNTEAFF.

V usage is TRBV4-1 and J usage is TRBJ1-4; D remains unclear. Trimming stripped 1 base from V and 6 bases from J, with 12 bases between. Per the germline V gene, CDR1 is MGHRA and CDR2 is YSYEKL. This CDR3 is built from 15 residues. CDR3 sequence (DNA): TGCGCCAGCAGCCAAGGGCGTTGGTCGGATGAAAAACTGTTTTTT. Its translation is CASSQGRWSDEKLFF.

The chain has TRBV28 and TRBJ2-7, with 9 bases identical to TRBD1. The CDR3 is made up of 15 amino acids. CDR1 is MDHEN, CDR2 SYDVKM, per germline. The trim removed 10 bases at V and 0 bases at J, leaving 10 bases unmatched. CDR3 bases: TGTGCCACCTCTGACAGGGGGGCTTCCTCCTACGAGCAGTACGTC. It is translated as CATSDRGASSYEQYV.

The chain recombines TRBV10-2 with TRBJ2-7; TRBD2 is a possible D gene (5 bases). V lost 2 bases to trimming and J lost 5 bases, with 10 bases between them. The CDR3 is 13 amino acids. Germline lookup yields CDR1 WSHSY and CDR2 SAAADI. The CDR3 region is CASSETSSDEQYV. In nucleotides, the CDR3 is TGCGCCAGCAGTGAGACTAGTTCCGACGAGCAGTACGTC.

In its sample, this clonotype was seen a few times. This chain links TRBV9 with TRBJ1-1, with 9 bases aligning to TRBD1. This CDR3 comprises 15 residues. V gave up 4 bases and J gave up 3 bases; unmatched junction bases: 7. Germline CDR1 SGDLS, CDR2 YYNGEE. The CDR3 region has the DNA TGTGCCAGCAGCTCCCGCGGGACAGGGCACACTGAAGCTTTCTTT. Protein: CASSSRGTGHTEAFF. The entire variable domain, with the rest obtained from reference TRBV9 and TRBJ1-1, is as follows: DSGVTQTPKHLITATGQRVTLRCSPRSGDLSVYWYQQSLDQGLQFLIQYYNGEERAKGNILERFSAQQFPDLHSELNLSSLELGDSALYFCASSSRGTGHTEAFFGQGTRLTVV.